Listed here is a single T cell receptor beta chain. Its specific antigen is unknown. No base quality information exists; no much larger clone differs at one position. The 39 donors, aged about 6 to 95 years, were systemically healthy Caucasian individuals from Russia. Each donor gave about 9.7 milliliters of peripheral blood, drawn into EDTA-treated Vacutainer tubes. Ficoll-Paque density-gradient centrifugation was used to isolate PBMCs, with at least 7 million obtained per sample. Trizol reagent was used to extract total RNA from the PBMCs, yielding at least 5.5 micrograms per sample. For every donor, an aliquot of PBMCs went through flow cytometry to measure the percentages of naive CD45RAhigh/CD27high T cells. The data derive from a study of blood T cells in healthy people across ages (dated by TCRdb to between 2014 and 2017). Background on the whole study: Template switching captured roughly one uniquely barcoded TCR beta cDNA molecule per two T cells in model experiments. To track age-related changes in TCR beta repertoire diversity, the study relied on deep sequencing normalized with unique cDNA molecular identifiers. Four age groups were formed from the donors: young (average roughly 15 years), middle-aged (approximately 42), aged (around 62) and long-lived (less than 85). To avoid experimental bias, donors of different ages were randomly spread across the sequencing lanes. For two donors (one aged 18 to 30 and one aged 80 or older), the study analyzed two additional independent replicas of 1 million unique cDNA reads from the same blood draw.

The CDR3 measures 15 amino acids from cysteine to phenylalanine. CDR3 DNA only is kept here, 45 bases in frame from base 1. CDR1 and CDR2 are read off the germline V gene as MNHEY and SVGAGI. A distance of 12 bases separates the germline ends of V and J, which lose 1 base and 3 bases respectively. General study outcomes and caveats: As age increased, observed TCR beta diversity per million T cells dropped in a roughly linear way, and a significant reduction was already evident by age about 40. Donor CMV infection status was unknown, potentially confounding age-related changes in expanded clonotypes. The long-lived group showed more naive CD4+ T cells, fewer expanded clones and increased TCR diversity than the aged group, suggesting age selection. Estimates of total diversity from one million sequenced T cells were regarded as lower bounds and underestimates. Conclusive comparison of naive and antigen-experienced compartments was prevented by the profiling of bulk unsorted PBMCs. There was a strong correlation between observed TCR beta diversity and the percentage of naive T cells measured by flow cytometry.

The library relied on 5' RACE. Instrument used: Illumina HiSeq 2500. A second PCR of roughly 6 to 11 cycles was run with a J-beta primer mix and a sample-barcoded 5' primer. Each TCR beta cDNA molecule received a unique molecular identifier from a template-switch 5' adaptor carrying 12 random nucleotides. Each sample yielded at least 3 million CDR3-containing paired-end reads. First-strand cDNA was synthesized from all RNA with the Mint cDNA synthesis kit, primed by a TRBC-specific oligonucleotide. After uracil-DNA glycosylase treatment, a first 18-cycle PCR used universal primers M1SS and BC2_uni_R on all cDNA. The authors' pipeline ran thus. For normalization, 1 million high-quality reads, each with a distinct molecular identifier, were randomly selected from each sample. Instead of being binned into consensus sequences, reads that shared molecular identifiers were thrown out. MiTCR, set to a Q25 quality threshold and the strictest error-elimination algorithm, was used for CDR3 identification, clonotype clustering and error correction. A nonparametric unseen species model with Euler transformation was used to estimate a lower bound on total TCR beta diversity. Clones were called with MiXCR by TCRdb after fastp trimmed the public reads at Q25, and only in-frame beta chains were retained. Each CDR3 protein appears once, grouped with its most common genes and DNA. These V and J calls derive from TCRdb rather than the authors' analysis. Here the sample has about 570,000 distinct CDR3 sequences; 27% occur a single time. The top ten constitute under 20% of the sample.

The chain is encoded by TRBV6-5 joined to TRBJ2-5; D gene: possibly TRBD2, on 6 matching bases. The sequenced material came from blood. This sequence was found in a woman aged 65 to 85 in good health. The CDR3 here reads CASSYLMAGKETQYF. The sequenced DNA is TGTGCCAGCAGTTACTTGATGGCGGGGAAAGAGACCCAGTACTTC.